This T cell receptor beta chain was sequenced for a study of cytomegalovirus exposure and HLA in healthy donors. In the study overall: Out of several hundred genotyped donors, about 76% belonged to the Caucasian-associated ancestry cluster.

Points from the study as a whole: Most TCR sequences showed up rarely, but some public TCRs showed up in many donors. A later analysis found common viral pathogens apparently linked to several of the most significant clusters. The study flagged about 160 TCR beta chains as cytomegalovirus-associated.

Points on this clone: The target antigen is unknown. The sample carries other DNA sequences with the same CDR3.

The PCR contained 60 Vbeta and 13 Jbeta primers. TCRdb keeps only in-frame clones here, not all; method: immunoSEQ multiplex PCR. There are under 200,000 clones in the sample; 68% occur only once, and less than 1.5% lies in the top ten. Germline-derived CDR1 and CDR2 are MNHNS and SASEGT. V was clipped by 3 bases and J by 7 bases, with 10 bases between them. The CDR3 extends over 13 amino acids. The J gene is TRBJ1-5, the V gene TRBV6-1; tentatively, D is TRBD1 (5 bases). Sequenced: PBMCs. The TCR was taken from a man aged 50 to 60 in good health and CMV-seronegative. CDR3 region: CASSEDPGQPQHF. The CDR3 nucleotides read TGTGCCAGCAGTGAGGACCCAGGGCAGCCCCAGCATTTT.